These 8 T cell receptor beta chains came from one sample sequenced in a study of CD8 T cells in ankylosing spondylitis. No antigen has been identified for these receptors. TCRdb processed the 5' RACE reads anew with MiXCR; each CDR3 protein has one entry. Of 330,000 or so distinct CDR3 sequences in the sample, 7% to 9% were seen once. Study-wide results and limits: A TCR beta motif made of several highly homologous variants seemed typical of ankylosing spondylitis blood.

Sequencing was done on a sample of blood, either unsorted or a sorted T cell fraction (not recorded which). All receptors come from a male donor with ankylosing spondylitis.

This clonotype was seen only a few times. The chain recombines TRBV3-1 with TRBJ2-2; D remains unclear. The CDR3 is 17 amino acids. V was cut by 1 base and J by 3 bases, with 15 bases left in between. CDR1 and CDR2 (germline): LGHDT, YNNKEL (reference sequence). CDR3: CASSQALGSPYTGELFF. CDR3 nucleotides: TGTGCCAGCAGCCAAGCCCTCGGGTCGCCGTACACCGGGGAGCTGTTTTTT.

In DNA, the CDR3 is TGTGCCAGCAGTTTCCAACCGGGAACTGAGCAGTTCTTC. This sequence encodes CASSFQPGTEQFF. V is TRBV12-3 or TRBV12-4 and J is TRBJ2-1, with D perhaps TRBD2 (5 bases). This CDR3 contains 13 residues. V shed 3 bases and J shed 9 bases, with 12 bases lying between them.

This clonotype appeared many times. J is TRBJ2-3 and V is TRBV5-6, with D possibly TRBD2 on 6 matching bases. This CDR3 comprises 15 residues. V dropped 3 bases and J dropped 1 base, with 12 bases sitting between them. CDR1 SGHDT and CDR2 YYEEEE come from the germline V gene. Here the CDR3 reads CASSWLRGGTDTQYF. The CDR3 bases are TGTGCCAGCAGCTGGCTGCGGGGAGGCACAGATACGCAGTATTTT.

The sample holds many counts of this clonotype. CDR3 nucleotides: TGCAGCGTGGGTGGACTAGCAGACTACGAGCAGTACTTC. This sequence encodes CSVGGLADYEQYF. The J gene is TRBJ2-7, the V gene TRBV29-1; the match to TRBD2 covers 8 bases. The CDR3 covers 13 residues. CDR1 is SQVTM and CDR2 is ANQGSEA in the germline V gene. V was pared by 6 bases and J by 3 bases, with 7 bases of the junction left unmatched.

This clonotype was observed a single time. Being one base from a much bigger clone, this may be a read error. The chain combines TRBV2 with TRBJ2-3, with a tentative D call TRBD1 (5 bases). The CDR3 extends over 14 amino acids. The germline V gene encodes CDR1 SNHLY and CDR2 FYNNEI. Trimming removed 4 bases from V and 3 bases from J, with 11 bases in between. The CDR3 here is CASSVRGRTDTQYF. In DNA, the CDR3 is TGTGCCAGCAGTGTAAGGGGCAGAACAGATACGCAGTATTTT.

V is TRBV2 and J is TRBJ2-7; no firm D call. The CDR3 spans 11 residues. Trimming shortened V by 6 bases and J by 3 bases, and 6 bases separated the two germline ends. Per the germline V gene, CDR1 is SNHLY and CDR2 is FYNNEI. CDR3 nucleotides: TGTGCCAGCAGAGAAAGCTACGAGCAGTACTTC. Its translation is CASRESYEQYF.

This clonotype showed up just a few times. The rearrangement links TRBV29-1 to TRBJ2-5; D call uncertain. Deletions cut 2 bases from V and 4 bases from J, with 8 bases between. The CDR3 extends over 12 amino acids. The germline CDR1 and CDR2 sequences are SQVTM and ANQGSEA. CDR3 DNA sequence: TGCAGCGTTGAAACTGGGTTAGAGACCCAGTACTTC. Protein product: CSVETGLETQYF.

The CDR3 reads CASSQRQGPNTEAFF. The CDR3 DNA reads TGTGCCAGCTCACAAAGACAGGGCCCGAACACTGAAGCTTTCTTT. This chain links TRBV18 with TRBJ1-1, with 7 bases identical to TRBD1. Germline CDR1 is KGHSH and CDR2 is LQKENI. V gave up 4 bases and J gave up 1 base; unmatched junction bases: 6. The CDR3 length is 15 residues.